These T cell receptor beta chains were read from a single sample in a study of PD-1 blockade in classical Hodgkin lymphoma. The method was immunoSEQ multiplex PCR; TCRdb's version includes in-frame clones alone and lacks a portion of them. There are about 39,000 clones in the sample; roughly 86% occur only once, and about a tenth lies in the top ten. Source: peripheral blood mononuclear cells (PBMCs), taken at baseline. The receptors stem from a human donor with classical Hodgkin lymphoma. Both conserved end residues are part of each CDR3. Each record gives: D gene, V gene, clone size, J gene, CDR3 DNA, CDR3 protein. A D gene is named only where the DNA matches it firmly. A clone size is listed for some rows: how often the clone was seen (once, few, many), or a class if it is expanded.

d_call: TRBD2
v_call: TRBV27
clone_size: .
j_call: TRBJ2-1
cdr3_nt: TGTGCCAGCAGTTTATACGCGGGAGCGATTCTCTATGAGCAGTTCTTC
cdr3_aa: CASSLYAGAILYEQFF

d_call: .
v_call: TRBV6-1
clone_size: .
j_call: TRBJ2-6
cdr3_nt: TGTGCCAGCAGTGATTGGGTATCTGGGGCCAACGTCCTGACTTTC
cdr3_aa: CASSDWVSGANVLTF

d_call: .
v_call: TRBV19
clone_size: .
j_call: TRBJ2-7
cdr3_nt: TGTGCCAGTAGTATATCGACGGGCACTTACGAGCAGTACTTC
cdr3_aa: CASSISTGTYEQYF

d_call: .
v_call: TRBV27
clone_size: .
j_call: TRBJ2-2
cdr3_nt: TGTGCCAGCAGTTTACAGGGGTATTCGAACACCGGGGAGCTGTTTTTT
cdr3_aa: CASSLQGYSNTGELFF

d_call: TRBD2
v_call: TRBV27
clone_size: .
j_call: TRBJ2-1
cdr3_nt: TGTGCCAGCAGTCCCGGGACTAGGAATGAGCAGTTCTTC
cdr3_aa: CASSPGTRNEQFF

d_call: TRBD1
v_call: TRBV27
clone_size: .
j_call: TRBJ2-7
cdr3_nt: TGTGCCAGCAGAAGAGAACCGGGACAGGGACCCTACGAGCAGTACTTC
cdr3_aa: CASRREPGQGPYEQYF

d_call: .
v_call: TRBV9
clone_size: .
j_call: TRBJ1-2
cdr3_nt: TGTGCCAGCAGCGTAGAACAAAAACCTAACTATGGCTACACCTTC
cdr3_aa: CASSVEQKPNYGYTF

d_call: .
v_call: TRBV27
clone_size: .
j_call: TRBJ2-7
cdr3_nt: TGTGCCAGCAGTTTTTATACAGGGAGGGAGCAGTACTTC
cdr3_aa: CASSFYTGREQYF

d_call: .
v_call: TRBV12-5
clone_size: .
j_call: TRBJ1-1
cdr3_nt: TGTGCTAGTGGTTTAGCACACACTGAAGCTTTCTTT
cdr3_aa: CASGLAHTEAFF

d_call: .
v_call: TRBV28
clone_size: once
j_call: TRBJ1-3
cdr3_nt: TGTGCCAGCAGTCCAACAATCGGAAACACCATATATTTT
cdr3_aa: CASSPTIGNTIYF